Given below is one T cell receptor (beta chain) in context. These data are taken from a study of blood T cell repertoires in COVID-19. Study overall: T cells, B-cell-depleted T cells, or PBMCs supplied cDNA or gDNA.

The V end was cut by 6 bases, the J end by 0 bases, with 18 bases between. Germline loops: CDR1 SGHRS, CDR2 YFSETQ. This CDR3 comprises 16 residues. Cohort assignment relied on participant-reported clinical history. Recovery meant two consecutive negative NP/OP PCR tests, professional clearance, or resolved symptoms. Original processing methods: Amplification of reference gene primers was used by the study to estimate nucleated cell counts. Clones were read by immunoSEQ multiplex PCR, and TCRdb kept only the in-frame ones, dropping some. V and J calls and clone size come straight from that table; D and trimming were deduced from the DNA. The sample contains about 260,000 clones, more than 80% of which appear only once.

The origin of this receptor is a woman aged 18-35 years who had recovered from COVID-19. The chain carries TRBV5-1 and TRBJ1-2; the D gene is possibly TRBD1 (5 bases). What was sequenced was PBMCs or T cells enriched from blood (not recorded which). The CDR3 nucleotides are TGCGCCAGCATTGACCATTCGGACACCACTAACTATGGCTACACCTTC. Its translation: CASIDHSDTTNYGYTF.